Sequencing of this TCR beta chain was carried out in a study of cytotoxic CD8 clonotypes in ibrutinib-treated CLL. Using immunoSEQ multiplex PCR, the repertoire was profiled, and TCRdb retains in-frame clones only, with some absent. Of about 72,000 clones listed, 75% to 85% are singletons. This specimen consisted of PBMCs, obtained at disease progression, from a patient treated with ibrutinib. The sequence was collected from a human donor with chronic lymphocytic leukemia.

For the CDR3, the DNA is TGTGCCAGCAGTGAAGGGCGACTAGCGGGAGTAGAGTCCTACAATGAGCAGTTCTTC. Its protein is CASSEGRLAGVESYNEQFF. J is TRBJ2-1 and V is TRBV2, with TRBD2 identical over 12 bases. The V segment lost 1 base and the J segment 1 base; nucleotides outside the gene matches: 8. There are 19 residues in the CDR3. The V gene's germline CDR1 is SNHLY and CDR2 FYNNEI.